This T cell receptor beta chain was captured in a study of blood T cell repertoires in COVID-19. At the level of the study: Material from acute and convalescent COVID-19 was sourced from the United States, Italy and Spain. PBMCs, B-cell-depleted T cells, or T cells were the source of the cDNA or gDNA that made up the material.

Germline V gene sequence: CDR1 MNHNS, CDR2 SASEGT. Trimming removed 2 bases from V and 5 bases from J, with 15 bases in between. This CDR3 region has 15 residues. In the study's own analysis: Amplification of reference gene primers provided the estimated nucleated cell counts. Profiling relied on immunoSEQ multiplex PCR, and the TCRdb table lists in-frame clones only, not all of them. V, J and clone size derive from that table, while D and trimming were established from the DNA sequence. The sample contains roughly 150,000 clones, around 88% of which appear only once. Sequenced sample: peripheral blood. This receptor was obtained from a human donor in a cohort sampled during active COVID-19. The V gene is TRBV6-1, the J gene TRBJ1-1; tentative D call: TRBD1 (5 bases). The CDR3 is CASSELSGGWTEAFF. CDR3 sequence (DNA): TGTGCCAGCAGTGAATTGTCCGGGGGATGGACTGAAGCTTTCTTT.